The rows below give T cell receptor beta chains drawn from one sample of a study of shared clonotypes between healthy human individuals. The data were produced by immunoSEQ multiplex PCR, yet TCRdb's version contains in-frame clones alone and is incomplete. The sample includes roughly 1.5 million clones, 95% to 99% of them seen just once. Sequenced material: naive CD4+ T cells sorted from blood. The receptor source for this set is a man aged 25-45 years in good health. Each CDR3 is given without its conserved first and last residue. The D gene is left open where the match is weak.

TRBV5-1	TRBJ2-7	.	ASSLTAGSYEQY
TRBV2	TRBJ2-4	.	ASSPQSVLGIQY
TRBV6-5	TRBJ2-5	.	ASSYSTQKETQY
TRBV9	TRBJ1-5	.	ASSDRPWGWGNQPQH
TRBV7-3	TRBJ2-2	TRBD1	ASSRDRVAGELF
TRBV28	TRBJ1-3	TRBD1	ASNWGQGPGNTIY
TRBV29-1	TRBJ2-7	TRBD1	SVVGTARGPYEQY
TRBV29-1	TRBJ1-1	.	SAQGWGTEAF
TRBV6-1	TRBJ2-7	TRBD1	ASTLDRAISYEQY
TRBV5-6	TRBJ2-2	TRBD2	ASSLESGRGTGELF